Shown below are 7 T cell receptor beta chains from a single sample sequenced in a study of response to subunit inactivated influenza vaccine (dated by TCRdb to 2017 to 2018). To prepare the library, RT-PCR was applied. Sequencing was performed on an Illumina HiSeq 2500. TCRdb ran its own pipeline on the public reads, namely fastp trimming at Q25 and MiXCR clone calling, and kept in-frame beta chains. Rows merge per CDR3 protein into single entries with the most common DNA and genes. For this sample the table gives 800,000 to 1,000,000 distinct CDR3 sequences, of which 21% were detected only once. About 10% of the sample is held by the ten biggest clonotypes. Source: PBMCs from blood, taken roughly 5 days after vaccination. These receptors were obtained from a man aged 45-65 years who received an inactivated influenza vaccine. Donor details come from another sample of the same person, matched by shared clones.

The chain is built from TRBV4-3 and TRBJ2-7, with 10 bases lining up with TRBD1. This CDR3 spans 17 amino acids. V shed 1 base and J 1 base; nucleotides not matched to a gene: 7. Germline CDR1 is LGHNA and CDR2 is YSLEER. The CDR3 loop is CASSQGAGTGVSYEQYF. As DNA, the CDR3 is TGCGCCAGCAGCCAAGGGGCCGGGACAGGGGTGTCCTACGAGCAGTACTTC.

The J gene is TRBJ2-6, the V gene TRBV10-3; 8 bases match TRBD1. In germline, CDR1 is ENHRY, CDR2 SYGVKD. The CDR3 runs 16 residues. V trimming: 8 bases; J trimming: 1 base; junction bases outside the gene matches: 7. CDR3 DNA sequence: TGTGCCATCCGTACAGGGGGGATTTCTGGGGCCAACGTCCTGACTTTC. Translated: CAIRTGGISGANVLTF.

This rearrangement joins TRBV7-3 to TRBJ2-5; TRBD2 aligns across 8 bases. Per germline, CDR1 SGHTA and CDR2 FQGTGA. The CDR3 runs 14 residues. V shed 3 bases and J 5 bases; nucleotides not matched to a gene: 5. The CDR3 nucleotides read TGTGCCAGCAGCTTCCAAGGCGGGAGGGAGACCCAGTACTTC. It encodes CASSFQGGRETQYF.

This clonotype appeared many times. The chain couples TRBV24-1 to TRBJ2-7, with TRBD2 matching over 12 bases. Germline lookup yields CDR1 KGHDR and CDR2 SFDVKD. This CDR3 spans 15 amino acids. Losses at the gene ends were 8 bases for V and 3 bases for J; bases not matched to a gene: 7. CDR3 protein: CATIGLAGPRYEQYF. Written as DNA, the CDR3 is TGTGCCACCATCGGACTAGCGGGGCCCCGCTACGAGCAGTACTTC.

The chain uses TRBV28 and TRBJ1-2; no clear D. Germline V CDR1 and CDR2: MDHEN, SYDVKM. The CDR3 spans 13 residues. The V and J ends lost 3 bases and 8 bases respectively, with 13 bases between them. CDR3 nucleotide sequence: TGTGCCAGCAGTTTGCCCCAATACCGGGGCTACACCTTC. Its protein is CASSLPQYRGYTF.

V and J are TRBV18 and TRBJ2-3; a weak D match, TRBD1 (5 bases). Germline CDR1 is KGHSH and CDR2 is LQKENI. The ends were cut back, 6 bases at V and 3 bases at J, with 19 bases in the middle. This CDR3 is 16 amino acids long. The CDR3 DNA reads TGTGCCAGCTCGCGAACAGGATCGCCGACAACAGATACGCAGTATTTT. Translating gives CASSRTGSPTTDTQYF.

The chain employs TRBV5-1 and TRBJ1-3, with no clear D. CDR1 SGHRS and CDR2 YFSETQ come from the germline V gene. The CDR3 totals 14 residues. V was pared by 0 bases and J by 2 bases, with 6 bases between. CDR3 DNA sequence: TGCGCCAGCAGCTTGGACGTAGCTGGAAACACCATATATTTT. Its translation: CASSLDVAGNTIYF. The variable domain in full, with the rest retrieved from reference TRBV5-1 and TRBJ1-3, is KAGVTQTPRYLIKTRGQQVTLSCSPISGHRSVSWYQQTPGQGLQFLFEYFSETQRNKGNFPGRFSGRQFSNSRSEMNVSTLELGDSALYLCASSLDVAGNTIYFGEGSWLTVV.